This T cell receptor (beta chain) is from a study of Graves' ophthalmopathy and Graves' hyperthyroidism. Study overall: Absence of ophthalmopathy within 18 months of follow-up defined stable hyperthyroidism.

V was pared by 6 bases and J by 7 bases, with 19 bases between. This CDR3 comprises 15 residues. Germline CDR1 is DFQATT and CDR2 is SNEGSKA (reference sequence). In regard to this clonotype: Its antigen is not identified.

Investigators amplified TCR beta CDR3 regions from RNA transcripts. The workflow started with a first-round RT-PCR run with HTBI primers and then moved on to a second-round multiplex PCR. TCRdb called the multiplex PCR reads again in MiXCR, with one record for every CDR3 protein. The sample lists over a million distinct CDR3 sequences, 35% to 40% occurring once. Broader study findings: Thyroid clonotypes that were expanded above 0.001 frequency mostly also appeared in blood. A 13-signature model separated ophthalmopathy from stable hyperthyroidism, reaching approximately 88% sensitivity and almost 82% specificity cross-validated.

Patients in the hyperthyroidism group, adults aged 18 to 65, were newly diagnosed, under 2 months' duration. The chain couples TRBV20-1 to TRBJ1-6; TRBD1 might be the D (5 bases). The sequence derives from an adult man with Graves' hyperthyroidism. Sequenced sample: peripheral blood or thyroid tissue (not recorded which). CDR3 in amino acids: CSARHRGKANSPLHF. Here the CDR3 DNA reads TGCAGTGCGAGGCACCGGGGGAAAGCGAATTCACCCCTCCACTTT.